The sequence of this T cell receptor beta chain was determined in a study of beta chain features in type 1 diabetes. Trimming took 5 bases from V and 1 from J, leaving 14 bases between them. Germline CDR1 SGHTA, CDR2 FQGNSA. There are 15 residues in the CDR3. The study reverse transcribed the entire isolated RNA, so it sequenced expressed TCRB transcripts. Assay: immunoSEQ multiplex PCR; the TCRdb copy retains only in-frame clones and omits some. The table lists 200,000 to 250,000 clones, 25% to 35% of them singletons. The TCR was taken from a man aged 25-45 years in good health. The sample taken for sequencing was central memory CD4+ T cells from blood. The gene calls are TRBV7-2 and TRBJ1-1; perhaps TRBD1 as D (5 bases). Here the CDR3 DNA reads TGTGCCAGCAGCCACTCCGGGACGGCGAACACTGAAGCTTTCTTT. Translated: CASSHSGTANTEAFF.